The T cell receptor beta chain under discussion was sequenced for a study of CD8 T cells in ankylosing spondylitis. The study's findings and limits: A CD8+ phenotype characterized the disease-linked clones, which were relatively rare in peripheral blood. A TCR beta motif of 7 to 9 highly homologous variants seemed to mark ankylosing spondylitis blood. The clones that were linked to disease were reported to be significantly enriched in matched synovial fluid samples from ankylosing spondylitis patients. A subset of motif variants has previously been described in the synovial fluid and blood of reactive arthritis.

This CDR3 is built from 15 residues. In germline, CDR1 is DFQATT, CDR2 SNEGSKA (reference sequence). V trimming: 0 bases; J trimming: 2 bases; junction bases outside the gene matches: 5. This clonotype came up a few times. The antigen remains unidentified. Each CDR3 protein is one row after TCRdb ran MiXCR on the 5' RACE reads. Of approximately 300,000 distinct CDR3 sequences listed, roughly 8% were seen once; the top ten hold just over 14%. The clonotype was recovered from a male donor with ankylosing spondylitis. This sequence joins TRBV20-1 and TRBJ2-7, with 9 bases that match TRBD2. The sample comprised blood, either unsorted or a sorted T cell fraction (not recorded which). The CDR3 DNA is TGCAGTGCTAGAGATCTCCTAGCGGGGCCCTACGAGCAGTACTTC. Its protein product is CSARDLLAGPYEQYF.